Sequencing of this TCR beta chain was carried out in a study of cytotoxic CD8 clonotypes in ibrutinib-treated CLL. Across the study: Enrolment comprised roughly 11 relapsed/refractory and approximately 16 treatment-naive patients; fewer than 18 were IGHV unmutated.

As regards this clone: Its matching antigen is unknown.

Whole-study results and caveats: Measured clonality at baseline was greater than in age-matched healthy donors and tracked with circulating CD8+ T-cell counts.

Germline V gene sequence: CDR1 DFQATT, CDR2 SNEGSKA (reference sequence). The CDR3 is 11 amino acids. The V and J ends lost 6 bases and 10 bases respectively, with 15 bases between them. The data were produced by immunoSEQ multiplex PCR, yet TCRdb's version contains in-frame clones alone and is incomplete. The sample lists roughly 200,000 clones, over 60% occurring once. Around 2.2 micrograms of genomic DNA came from cryopreserved PBMCs for TCR beta libraries. Sequenced material: PBMCs, taken after 24 months of ibrutinib treatment. V gene TRBV20-1 combines with J gene TRBJ1-1; D is uncertain. The clonotype comes from a human donor with chronic lymphocytic leukemia. The CDR3 DNA follows: TGCAGTGCAGGGCTCGGGTATGGAGCTTTCTTT. It yields the protein CSAGLGYGAFF.